These T cell receptor beta chains were read from a single sample in a study of T cell repertoires in cytomegalovirus infection. Their antigen targets remain unknown. TCRdb reanalysed the reads using MiXCR and keeps one entry per CDR3 protein. The table shows 100,000 to 150,000 distinct CDR3 sequences, with more than 25% occurring only once. The sample consisted of CD8+ T cells from cultured PBMCs, taken from culture after CMV antigen stimulation. These receptors all come from a human donor in good health (CMV status not recorded). Some clones in this sample may be carry-over from other donors' samples. The CDR3 runs from the conserved cysteine through the conserved F or W. The D gene is left open where the match is weak. Rows may omit the clone size; those that give it use once, few, many or a size class.

D	V	J	size	DNA	CDR3
TRBD1	TRBV2	TRBJ2-6	-	TGTGCCAGCAGGGGTCCCCGGGACAGGGTACCTGGGGCCAACGTCCTGACTTTC	CASRGPRDRVPGANVLTF
TRBD1	TRBV2	TRBJ2-7	-	TGTGCCAGCAGGGACTGGGACAGGGGCTACGAGCAGTACTTC	CASRDWDRGYEQYF
TRBD1	TRBV10-3	TRBJ2-3	few	TGTGCCATCAGGCTCGGGACAGTACCCACAGATACGCAGTATTTT	CAIRLGTVPTDTQYF
-	TRBV2	TRBJ2-7	-	TGTGCCAGCAGTAGGCCTACAGGGTCCGGAGAGCAGTACTTC	CASSRPTGSGEQYF
TRBD1	TRBV28	TRBJ2-7	-	TGTGCCAGCAGGTCTACAGGGGCCCCCATAGGCTACGAGCAGTACTTC	CASRSTGAPIGYEQYF
TRBD1	TRBV6-1	TRBJ2-1	-	TGTGCCAGCAGCTGGACAGGGGATTCCAATGAGCAGTTCTTC	CASSWTGDSNEQFF
-	TRBV6-5	TRBJ2-7	few	TGTGCCAGCAGTTTAGGCGGAACGGCGGGTACGGGGTCCATCTACGAGCAGTACTTC	CASSLGGTAGTGSIYEQYF
-	TRBV4-2	TRBJ1-5	-	TGTGCCAGCAGCCAACTAGACAGAGCTGGCAATCAGCCCCAGCATTTT	CASSQLDRAGNQPQHF
TRBD2	TRBV11-2	TRBJ2-7	few	TGTGCCAGCAGCTTAGCTAGCGGGGGTAGTTACGAGCAGTACTTC	CASSLASGGSYEQYF
TRBD1	TRBV7-2	TRBJ1-5	many	TGTGCCAGCAGCTTAGGACAGGGCGGCCAGCCCCAGCATTTT	CASSLGQGGQPQHF
TRBD2	TRBV18	TRBJ2-3	many	TGTGCCAGCTCACCACCGACTAGCGGGGGCACAGATACGCAGTATTTT	CASSPPTSGGTDTQYF
-	TRBV7-2	TRBJ2-5	many	TGTGCCAGCAACCAGGGGGTCGGGCTAGCGGCAAAAGAGACCCAGTACTTC	CASNQGVGLAAKETQYF
TRBD2	TRBV6-6	TRBJ2-3	-	TGTGCCAGCAGTATCCGGGGACTAGCGGGGGCAGATACGCAGTATTTT	CASSIRGLAGADTQYF
-	TRBV12-3/TRBV12-4	TRBJ1-3	-	TGTGCCAGCAGTTTAACGACTGGAAACACCATATATTTT	CASSLTTGNTIYF
-	TRBV4-3	TRBJ2-2	-	TGCGCCAGCAGCCTAAGTCGGGGGGCTGACACCGGGGAGCTGTTTTTT	CASSLSRGADTGELFF
-	TRBV6-5	TRBJ1-3	-	TGTGCCAGCAGTCCCTCGACAGAAAGCTCTGGAAACACCATATATTTT	CASSPSTESSGNTIYF
-	TRBV12-3/TRBV12-4	TRBJ2-1	few	TGTGCCAGCAGTTTAGGGATCTCGCGGGGGCCTTCCTACAATGAGCAGTTCTTC	CASSLGISRGPSYNEQFF
TRBD1	TRBV28	TRBJ2-5	-	TGTGCCAGCAGTTGGGACAGGCGGGTCGGTCTAAAGACCCAGTACTTC	CASSWDRRVGLKTQYF
TRBD1	TRBV11-2	TRBJ1-3	few	TGTGCCAGCAGCTTCGCGACAGGGCGCTTCTCTGGAAACACCATATATTTT	CASSFATGRFSGNTIYF
-	TRBV4-1	TRBJ2-1	-	TGCGCCAGCAGCCAAGTGAGTGGCGGAGCCTACAATGAGCAGTTCTTC	CASSQVSGGAYNEQFF
TRBD1	TRBV12-3/TRBV12-4	TRBJ2-5	many	TGTGCCAGCAGCCCCAGGGACAGGGACGATCTATCCCAGTACTTC	CASSPRDRDDLSQYF
TRBD2	TRBV12-3/TRBV12-4	TRBJ2-5	once	TGTGCCAGCACCGAGACTAGCGCGGAGACCCAGTACTTC	CASTETSAETQYF
TRBD2	TRBV7-9	TRBJ2-3	-	TGTGCCAGCAGCTCCCCCTATATGGCGGGGGGGAGCACAGATACGCAGTATTTT	CASSSPYMAGGSTDTQYF
TRBD2	TRBV7-2	TRBJ2-3	few	TGTGCCAGCAGCTTAATAGCGGGGGGGGTGGGAGATACGCAGTATTTT	CASSLIAGGVGDTQYF
-	TRBV6-6	TRBJ2-7	-	TGTGCCAGCAGTTACTCGTCGCTTGGCGGGGACTACGAGCAGTACTTC	CASSYSSLGGDYEQYF
TRBD2	TRBV19	TRBJ2-1	few	TGTGCCAGTAGCCCCTATAGCGGGGTCTCCTACAATGAGCAGTTCTTC	CASSPYSGVSYNEQFF
-	TRBV11-2	TRBJ2-1	-	TGTGCCAGCAGCTTAATTTTCCGAGGGGTCCCCCACAATGAGCAGTTCTTC	CASSLIFRGVPHNEQFF
-	TRBV5-5	TRBJ1-4	few	TGTGCCAGCAGTCGTGATGGGGTCCCTAATGAAAAACTGTTTTTT	CASSRDGVPNEKLFF
TRBD1	TRBV4-2	TRBJ1-5	many	TGTGCCAGCAGCCAAGCTTTAGTGGGACAGGCCAATCAGCCCCAGCATTTT	CASSQALVGQANQPQHF
-	TRBV7-2	TRBJ2-7	many	TGTGCCAGCACCTCAGGTGGCGTGGACTACGAGCAGTACTTC	CASTSGGVDYEQYF
-	TRBV4-2	TRBJ2-1	-	TGTGCCAGCAGCCAAGATAAGGCCTACAATGAGCAGTTCTTC	CASSQDKAYNEQFF
-	TRBV7-6	TRBJ2-1	few	TGTGCCAGCAGCTCGGGACCGGGCAATGAGCAGTTCTTC	CASSSGPGNEQFF
-	TRBV6-5	TRBJ1-2	many	TGTGCCAGCAGTTACACAACAGTGACTAACTATGGCTACACCTTC	CASSYTTVTNYGYTF
-	TRBV7-2	TRBJ1-1	many	TGTGCCAGCAGCTTAGTTATTGGCACTGAAGCTTTCTTT	CASSLVIGTEAFF
-	TRBV7-2	TRBJ1-1	many	TGTGCCAGCAGCAAAAAACAGCTCACTGAAGCTTTCTTT	CASSKKQLTEAFF
-	TRBV7-6	TRBJ2-7	-	TGTGCCAGCAGCCCCCCCCCCCCGGCGGAGCAGTACTTC	CASSPPPPAEQYF
-	TRBV7-9	TRBJ2-1	many	TGTGCCAGCAGCTCGTTAGAGGGGTACTCCTACAATGAGCAGTTCTTC	CASSSLEGYSYNEQFF
TRBD2	TRBV27	TRBJ2-3	-	TGTGCCAGCCGAACCCGAGCGGGGGGGACAGATACGCAGTATTTT	CASRTRAGGTDTQYF
-	TRBV27	TRBJ1-2	few	TGTGCCAGCAGTCTAGGGAGTTTTGGGGATGGCTACACCTTC	CASSLGSFGDGYTF
TRBD2	TRBV12-3/TRBV12-4	TRBJ2-1	-	TGTGCCAGCAGTTCCACTAGCGGGGGGCGGTACAATGAGCAGTTCTTC	CASSSTSGGRYNEQFF
-	TRBV6-6	TRBJ1-5	-	TGTGCCAGCAGCTTTACCCATAGCAATCAGCCCCAGCATTTT	CASSFTHSNQPQHF
-	TRBV7-8	TRBJ1-5	many	TGTGCCAGCAGCTTAAATGGAGCCAATCAGCCCCAGCATTTT	CASSLNGANQPQHF
TRBD1	TRBV27	TRBJ2-1	-	TGTGCCAGCTGGACAGGGGGCTACTACAATGAGCAGTTCTTC	CASWTGGYYNEQFF
-	TRBV15	TRBJ1-5	few	TGTGCCACCAGCAGAGAGGGGCGAAATCAGCCCCAGCATTTT	CATSREGRNQPQHF
TRBD2	TRBV20-1	TRBJ2-7	-	TGCAGTGGTTCGAGCCGTCCTAGCGGGGGTGAGCAGTACTTC	CSGSSRPSGGEQYF
-	TRBV7-9	TRBJ2-7	-	TGTGCCAGCAGCTACGACCAGGGGCACGAGCAGTACTTC	CASSYDQGHEQYF
-	TRBV29-1	TRBJ1-5	-	TGCAGCGTTAGGGAGGATAATGGTCAGCCCCAGCATTTT	CSVREDNGQPQHF